Below, 18 T cell receptor beta chains from the same sample are listed, as sequenced in a study of blood T cell repertoires in COVID-19. Clones were sequenced by immunoSEQ multiplex PCR, and TCRdb holds only the in-frame ones, with some missing. Altogether 300,000 to 400,000 clones are present, around four fifths being singletons, with the ten largest covering just under 3%. Sequenced: peripheral blood. The origin of the receptors is a man aged 30 to 39 with active or convalescent COVID-19.

This clone has a single count. CDR3 sequence (DNA): TGTGCCTGGAGTTTAGGGGTAGAGGTGACCTTC. Encoded protein: CAWSLGVEVTF. V gene TRBV30 combines with J gene TRBJ1-2, with a weak D call TRBD1 (5 bases). Germline-derived CDR1 and CDR2 are GTSNPN and SVGIG (reference sequence). V was cut by 2 bases and J by 14 bases, with 15 bases left in between. The CDR3 contains 11 residues.

The chain recombines TRBV5-4 with TRBJ2-1; D may be TRBD2 (6 bases). Germline CDR1 is SGHNT and CDR2 is YYREEE (reference sequence). V was trimmed by 3 bases and J by 1 base, leaving 8 bases between them. CDR3 length: 14 residues. CDR3 region: CASSWRGSYNEQFF. The CDR3 coding sequence is TGTGCCAGCAGCTGGAGGGGTTCCTACAATGAGCAGTTCTTC. Full variable domain (missing parts from reference TRBV5-4 and TRBJ2-1): ETGVTQSPTHLIKTRGQQVTLRCSSQSGHNTVSWYQQALGQGPQFIFQYYREEENGRGNFPPRFSGLQFPNYSSELNVNALELDDSALYLCASSWRGSYNEQFFGPGTRLTVL.

This clone has a single count. This chain connects TRBV5-1 to TRBJ1-2, with a tentative D call TRBD1 (5 bases). The CDR3 runs to 13 residues. The germline gives CDR1 SGHRS, CDR2 YFSETQ. Trimming pared 3 bases from V and 5 bases from J, leaving 11 bases between. This chain's CDR3 is CASSSGRGYGYTF. CDR3 nucleotide sequence: TGCGCCAGCAGCTCTGGTAGGGGTTATGGCTACACCTTC.

J is TRBJ2-7 and V is TRBV4-3; 12 bases fit TRBD2. Trimming removed 4 bases from V and 2 bases from J; junction bases left unmatched: 0. This CDR3 is built from 14 residues. Germline-derived CDR1 and CDR2 are LGHNA and YSLEER. The DNA of the CDR3 is TGCGCCAGCAGCCGGACTAGCGGGGCCTACGAGCAGTACTTC. Its translation: CASSRTSGAYEQYF.

The chain uses TRBV27 and TRBJ1-2; TRBD1 is a possible D gene (6 bases). This CDR3 contains 15 residues. Germline V CDR1 and CDR2: MNHEY, SMNVEV (reference sequence). Trimming pared 7 bases from V and 2 bases from J, leaving 17 bases between. The CDR3 sequence: CASTNLGGTNYGYTF. CDR3 sequence (DNA): TGTGCCAGCACCAACCTAGGGGGAACCAACTATGGCTACACCTTC.

The chain is built from TRBV9 and TRBJ2-1; 13 bases align to TRBD2. Germline CDR1 and CDR2: SGDLS and YYNGEE. The trim removed 4 bases at V and 8 bases at J, leaving 9 bases unmatched. This CDR3 region has 16 residues. This CDR3 reads CASSLRTSGSLDEQFF. The CDR3 region has the DNA TGTGCCAGCAGCCTCAGGACTAGCGGGAGTCTAGATGAGCAGTTCTTC.

Comments on this clone: Other DNA sequences from this sample encode an identical CDR3 as well. The CDR3 DNA reads TGTGCCAGCAGCGACAGGGTGAACACTGAAGCTTTCTTT. Its protein product is CASSDRVNTEAFF. This chain links TRBV12-3 or TRBV12-4 with TRBJ1-1; 7 bases fit TRBD1. The CDR3 consists of 13 residues. The V and J ends lost 6 bases and 0 bases, in that order; junction bases with no gene match: 1.

The sample holds one count of this clone. This chain links TRBV6-1 with TRBJ2-5; D gene unclear. The CDR3 covers 14 residues. CDR1 MNHNS and CDR2 SASEGT come from the germline V gene. V was shortened by 1 base and J by 1 base, with 7 bases between the two germline ends. For the CDR3, the DNA is TGTGCCAGCAGTGAAGGACTGTCCCAAGAGACCCAGTACTTC. Translated: CASSEGLSQETQYF.

V usage is TRBV5-1 and J usage is TRBJ2-1; 8 positions match TRBD1. Germline loops: CDR1 SGHRS, CDR2 YFSETQ. The CDR3 length is 13 residues. V shed 6 bases, J shed 6 bases, and the junction held 5 bases outside the gene matches. CDR3 nucleotide sequence: TGCGCCAGCACCAACGACAGGGGCAATGAGCAGTTCTTC. Translated, it gives CASTNDRGNEQFF.

The chain couples TRBV21-1 to TRBJ1-2; TRBD1, the D gene given by the table, was not confirmed from the DNA. TRBV21-1 is deemed a pseudogene. The CDR3 is 15 amino acids. CDR3 region: CASSKPQGALNGYTF. In nucleotides, the CDR3 is TGTGCCAGCAGCAAACCACAGGGGGCGTTGAATGGCTACACCTTC.

The rearrangement links TRBV28 to TRBJ1-6; 9 positions agree with TRBD1. The CDR3 consists of 16 residues. After removal of 6 bases from V and 6 bases from J, the junction contained 9 bases not matched to a gene. Germline lookup yields CDR1 MDHEN and CDR2 SYDVKM. The CDR3 protein is CASRPTGGLLNSPLHF. CDR3 nucleotide sequence: TGTGCCAGCAGACCCACAGGGGGCCTTCTTAATTCACCCCTCCACTTT.

This clone was counted once. This chain's CDR3 is CASSISGNTGELFF. CDR3 sequence (DNA): TGTGCCAGCAGTATTAGCGGGAACACCGGGGAGCTGTTTTTT. V and J are TRBV2 and TRBJ2-2, with D tentatively TRBD2 (6 bases). The germline V gene encodes CDR1 SNHLY and CDR2 FYNNEI. The CDR3 is made up of 14 amino acids. V was shortened by 5 bases and J by 1 base, with 8 bases between the two germline ends.

V is TRBV30 and J is TRBJ2-5; 8 bases align to TRBD2. The germline CDR1 and CDR2 sequences are GTSNPN and SVGIG (reference sequence). The CDR3 has 13 residues. V trimming: 0 bases; J trimming: 9 bases; junction bases outside the gene matches: 6. The CDR3 DNA reads as TGTGCCTGGAGTGTGGGGACTAGGTTCGCCCAGTACTTC. It translates to CAWSVGTRFAQYF.

V gene TRBV3-1 (or the pseudogene TRBV3-2) combines with J gene TRBJ2-5; tentative D call: TRBD2 (6 bases). Germline values: CDR1 LGHDT, CDR2 YNNKEL (reference sequence). The V end lost 4 bases, the J end lost 0 bases, and 12 bases lay between the germline ends. This CDR3 has 15 amino acids. The CDR3 region is CASSLPRDYQETQYF. In nucleotides, the CDR3 is TGTGCCAGCAGCCTTCCCCGGGACTACCAAGAGACCCAGTACTTC.

There are a few counts of this clone. The rearrangement joins TRBV5-1 to TRBJ1-3, with 10 bases identical to TRBD1. CDR3 length equals 15 residues. The V gene's germline CDR1 is SGHRS and CDR2 YFSETQ. V lost 4 bases to trimming and J lost 3 bases; unmatched junction nucleotides: 4. The CDR3 is CASSKDRGDGNTIYF. The CDR3 coding sequence is TGCGCCAGCAGCAAGGACAGGGGGGATGGAAACACCATATATTTT.

The chain uses TRBV19 and TRBJ2-2; unclear D gene. CDR1 and CDR2 from the germline V gene are LNHDA and SQIVND (reference sequence). Between the trimmed V and J ends, which lost 3 bases and 7 bases, there was a span of 9 bases. The CDR3 spans 13 residues. This chain's CDR3 is CASSITAGGELFF. The CDR3 nucleotides are TGTGCCAGTAGTATCACGGCAGGCGGGGAGCTGTTTTTT.

The table lists this clone with many counts. The chain carries TRBV10-2 and TRBJ2-3, with 12 bases lining up with TRBD2. In germline, CDR1 is WSHSY, CDR2 SAAADI. This CDR3 comprises 14 residues. V lost 10 bases and J lost 1; bases outside the gene matches: 3. CDR3 loop: CATRTSGGTDTQYF. DNA of the CDR3: TGCGCCACACGGACTAGCGGGGGCACAGATACGCAGTATTTT.

This clone has only a few counts. The chain employs TRBV28 and TRBJ1-1; D is unresolved. Germline CDR1 reads MDHEN; CDR2 reads SYDVKM. The ends were cut back, 1 base at V and 1 base at J, with 10 bases in the middle. The CDR3 loop spans 15 amino acids. The CDR3 sequence is CASSLFGLRNTEAFF. In nucleotides, the CDR3 is TGTGCCAGCAGTTTATTTGGTTTGAGGAACACTGAAGCTTTCTTT.